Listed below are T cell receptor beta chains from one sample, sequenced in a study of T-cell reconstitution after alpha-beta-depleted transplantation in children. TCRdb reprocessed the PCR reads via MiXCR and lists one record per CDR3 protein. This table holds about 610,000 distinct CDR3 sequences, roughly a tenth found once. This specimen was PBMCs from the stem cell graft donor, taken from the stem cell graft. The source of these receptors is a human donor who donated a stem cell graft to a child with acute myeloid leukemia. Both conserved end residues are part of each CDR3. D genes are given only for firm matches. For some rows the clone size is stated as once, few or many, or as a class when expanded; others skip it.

CDR3nt: TGTGCCAGCAGTCTTGGGGCGACAGGGAGGACTGAAGCTTTCTTT
CDR3aa: CASSLGATGRTEAFF
j_gene: TRBJ1-1
d_gene: TRBD1
v_gene: TRBV28
abundance: many

CDR3nt: TGTGCCAGCAGTTATAAACCCCTCAATGAGCAGTTCTTC
CDR3aa: CASSYKPLNEQFF
j_gene: TRBJ2-1
d_gene: -
v_gene: TRBV27
abundance: -

CDR3nt: TGTGCCAGCAGCTTAGCTTCAACTAGCGGGGTTCAAGAGACCCAGTACTTC
CDR3aa: CASSLASTSGVQETQYF
j_gene: TRBJ2-5
d_gene: TRBD2
v_gene: TRBV7-2
abundance: -

CDR3nt: TGCGCCAGCAGCTTGAGGCTAGCGGGGGCAATCTACAATGAGCAGTTCTTC
CDR3aa: CASSLRLAGAIYNEQFF
j_gene: TRBJ2-1
d_gene: TRBD2
v_gene: TRBV5-1
abundance: few

CDR3nt: TGCAGCGTCCACACCCCCGGGACTAGCGGGAGCCCTTCCTACGAGCAGTACTTC
CDR3aa: CSVHTPGTSGSPSYEQYF
j_gene: TRBJ2-7
d_gene: TRBD2
v_gene: TRBV29-1
abundance: few

CDR3nt: TGTGCCAGCAGCTTAGCCTGGGGACTAGCCTACGAGCAGTACTTC
CDR3aa: CASSLAWGLAYEQYF
j_gene: TRBJ2-7
d_gene: TRBD2
v_gene: TRBV7-6
abundance: -

CDR3nt: TGTGCCAGCCTTAGTGGACAGGGGAGCAGGCAGTACTTC
CDR3aa: CASLSGQGSRQYF
j_gene: TRBJ2-7
d_gene: TRBD1
v_gene: TRBV12-3/TRBV12-4
abundance: -

CDR3nt: TGCAGTGCTAGTACCTTACTAGCCGGGTACGAGCAGTACTTC
CDR3aa: CSASTLLAGYEQYF
j_gene: TRBJ2-7
d_gene: -
v_gene: TRBV20-1
abundance: many

CDR3nt: TGTGCCAGCAGCTACTTAACACTAGCGGGAAGATTGCCCGGAGATACGCAGTATTTT
CDR3aa: CASSYLTLAGRLPGDTQYF
j_gene: TRBJ2-3
d_gene: TRBD2
v_gene: TRBV11-1
abundance: few

CDR3nt: TGTGCCAGCAGGACTGGGACACCAACCTTTGCCTACGAGCAGTACTTC
CDR3aa: CASRTGTPTFAYEQYF
j_gene: TRBJ2-7
d_gene: -
v_gene: TRBV6-1
abundance: few

CDR3nt: TGTGCCAGCAGTTTTCGTGGAATTGGAGGTCTCACAGATACGCAGTATTTT
CDR3aa: CASSFRGIGGLTDTQYF
j_gene: TRBJ2-3
d_gene: -
v_gene: TRBV28
abundance: many

CDR3nt: TGCGCCAGCAGCTCTGGACTCCGGGCGGACACTGAAGCTTTCTTT
CDR3aa: CASSSGLRADTEAFF
j_gene: TRBJ1-1
d_gene: -
v_gene: TRBV5-1
abundance: few